These 21 T cell receptor beta chains share one sample of origin, sequenced in a study of OX40 agonist ivuxolimab in advanced cancers. Method: immunoSEQ multiplex PCR; TCRdb's copy keeps in-frame clones and lacks some. In the table there are about 47,000 clones, about 88% of which are singletons. Material: CD4+ or CD8+ T cells sorted from blood, obtained in a trial of the OX40 agonist ivuxolimab. The source of these receptors is an adult with an advanced solid tumor such as melanoma, head and neck, liver or kidney cancer.

The V and J genes are TRBV6-6 and TRBJ2-1; D is unclear. Germline CDR1 reads MNHNY; CDR2 reads SVGAGI (reference sequence). CDR3 length: 14 residues. The V gene lost 8 bases and the J gene lost 0 bases, with 11 bases spanning the gap. Here the CDR3 reads CASEKGPSYNEQFF. The CDR3 DNA reads as TGTGCCAGCGAGAAGGGCCCCTCCTACAATGAGCAGTTCTTC.

The rearrangement uses TRBV6-5 and TRBJ1-6; D gene ambiguous. Germline CDR1 reads MNHEY; CDR2 reads SVGAGI. V lost 2 bases, J lost 5 bases, and 10 bases lay in between. The CDR3 has 15 amino acids. CDR3 in amino acids: CASSYGWQDNSPLHF. For the CDR3, the DNA is TGTGCCAGCAGTTACGGTTGGCAGGATAATTCACCCCTCCACTTT.

The chain joins TRBV6-1 to TRBJ2-7, with 10 bases lining up with TRBD1. Germline V CDR1 and CDR2: MNHNS, SASEGT. The CDR3 extends over 15 amino acids. The junction had 5 bases not matched to a gene; V was cut back by 0 bases and J by 6 bases. CDR3 amino acids: CASSEAGTGEVEQYF. The CDR3 DNA sequence: TGTGCCAGCAGTGAAGCGGGGACAGGGGAGGTCGAGCAGTACTTC.

The chain joins TRBV10-3 to TRBJ1-1, with D perhaps TRBD1 (5 bases). The CDR3 is 13 residues long. V gave up 5 bases and J gave up 6 bases, with 13 bases separating them. CDR1 ENHRY and CDR2 SYGVKD come from the germline V gene. The DNA for the CDR3 is TGTGCCATCAGTTTCCAGGGTCTGGCTGAAGCTTTCTTT. It translates to CAISFQGLAEAFF.

The gene calls are TRBV7-9 and TRBJ1-4; D not resolved. Deletions cut 6 bases from V and 4 bases from J, with 6 bases between. Germline V lookup: CDR1 SEHNR, CDR2 FQNEAQ (reference sequence). The CDR3 is made up of 12 amino acids. In DNA form, the CDR3 reads TGTGCCAGCAGTCTCCTTAATGAAAAACTGTTTTTT. This encodes CASSLLNEKLFF. The whole variable domain, filled in from reference TRBV7-9 and TRBJ1-4, reads DTGVSQNPRHKITKRGQNVTFRCDPISEHNRLYWYRQTLGQGPEFLTYFQNEAQLEKSRLLSDRFSAERPKGSFSTLEIQRTEQGDSAMYLCASSLLNEKLFFGSGTQLSVL.

The chain combines TRBV7-9 with TRBJ2-5; 7 bases agree with TRBD1. Unmatched junction bases numbered 1, after V lost 0 bases and J lost 6 bases. The germline V gene has CDR1 SEHNR and CDR2 FQNEAQ (reference sequence). CDR3 length: 13 residues. CDR3 coding DNA: TGTGCCAGCAGCTTAGCGGGACAGAAGACCCAGTACTTC. It codes for CASSLAGQKTQYF.

This chain uses TRBV18 with TRBJ2-2; 7 nucleotides align to TRBD2. The germline V gene encodes CDR1 KGHSH and CDR2 LQKENI. CDR3 size: 16 residues. With 6 bases clipped from V and 4 bases from J, the junction kept 11 bases outside the gene matches. The CDR3 region is CASSPSGGSGTGELFF. CDR3 bases: TGTGCCAGCTCCCCCTCGGGCGGGAGCGGCACCGGGGAGCTGTTTTTT.

The V and J genes are TRBV9 and TRBJ2-1; the D call may be TRBD1 or TRBD2 (5 bases each). The CDR3 has 15 residues. Trimming removed 0 bases from V and 15 bases from J, with 22 bases in between. Germline lookup yields CDR1 SGDLS and CDR2 YYNGEE. CDR3 region: CASSVVDSPGTAPFF. The DNA of the CDR3 is TGTGCCAGCAGCGTAGTCGACAGCCCCGGGACGGCCCCGTTCTTC.

This clone was seen only a few times. The chain has TRBV5-6 and TRBJ1-2; D ambiguous. CDR3 length: 14 residues. In germline, CDR1 is SGHDT, CDR2 YYEEEE. Trimming left V 0 bases short and J 2 bases short, with 8 bases between. This CDR3 is CASSLGVRNYGYTF. The DNA for the CDR3 is TGTGCCAGCAGCTTGGGGGTGCGGAACTATGGCTACACCTTC.

CDR3 loop: CASSLGTLWNIQYF. The CDR3 nucleotides read TGTGCCAGCAGCTTGGGGACATTGTGGAACATTCAGTACTTC. The chain couples TRBV5-5 to TRBJ2-4, with D tentatively TRBD1 (5 bases). CDR3 length: 14 amino acids. Germline V gene data show CDR1 as SGHKS and CDR2 as YYEKEE (reference sequence). V lost 0 bases and J lost 7, with 11 bases in between. The full variable domain, completed using reference TRBV5-5 and TRBJ2-4, is DAGVTQSPTHLIKTRGQQVTLRCSPISGHKSVSWYQQVLGQGPQFIFQYYEKEERGRGNFPDRFSARQFPNYSSELNVNALLLGDSALYLCASSLGTLWNIQYFGAGTRLSVL.

This clone was counted a single time. Other DNA sequences in this sample translate to the same CDR3. The chain has TRBV20-1 and TRBJ2-7, with D unresolved. The CDR3 has 11 amino acids. Germline values: CDR1 DFQATT, CDR2 SNEGSKA (reference sequence). The germline V and J ends were trimmed by 3 bases and 3 bases, with 6 bases remaining between them. This CDR3 is CSARQSYEQYF. In DNA form, the CDR3 reads TGCAGTGCTAGGCAGAGCTACGAGCAGTACTTC.

There are a few counts of this clone. The chain uses TRBV4-2 and TRBJ2-7, with D tentatively TRBD1 (5 bases). V dropped 2 bases and J dropped 5 bases, with 16 bases sitting between them. In germline, CDR1 is LGHNA, CDR2 YNFKEQ. The CDR3 has 15 amino acids. In DNA form, the CDR3 reads TGTGCCAGCAGCCAAAACGGCGAAGGGGTGGACGAGCAGTACTTC. Translating it yields CASSQNGEGVDEQYF.

This clone is a singleton in its sample. This chain joins TRBV7-8 and TRBJ1-4; 11 bases line up with TRBD1. Germline lookup yields CDR1 SGHVS and CDR2 FQNEAQ. V was pared by 5 bases and J by 6 bases, with 2 bases of the junction left unmatched. This CDR3 contains 14 residues. The CDR3 region is CASSRTGGDEKLFF. Written as DNA, the CDR3 is TGTGCCAGCAGCAGGACAGGGGGCGATGAAAAACTGTTTTTT.

This clone was seen only once. The chain carries TRBV19 and TRBJ2-6; 9 bases line up with TRBD1. The CDR3 runs to 18 residues. Unmatched junction bases numbered 10, after V lost 5 bases and J lost 2 bases. Germline CDR1 and CDR2: LNHDA and SQIVND (reference sequence). The CDR3 here is CASSPRQGVAPGANVLTF. The DNA of the CDR3 is TGTGCCAGTAGTCCTCGACAGGGGGTAGCCCCTGGGGCCAACGTCCTGACTTTC. The whole variable domain, remainder taken from reference TRBV19 and TRBJ2-6, is DGGITQSPKYLFRKEGQNVTLSCEQNLNHDAMYWYRQDPGQGLRLIYYSQIVNDFQKGDIAEGYSVSREKKESFPLTVTSAQKNPTAFYLCASSPRQGVAPGANVLTFGAGSRLTVL.

This clone has just one count. J is TRBJ1-5 and V is TRBV11-2, with D perhaps TRBD1 (6 bases). The V gene lost 4 bases and the J gene lost 4 bases, with 8 bases spanning the gap. The CDR3 covers 13 residues. CDR1 and CDR2 from the germline V gene are SGHAT and FQNNGV. CDR3: CASSSDRNQPQHF. The CDR3 bases are TGTGCCAGCAGCTCGGACAGAAATCAGCCCCAGCATTTT.

This chain joins TRBV25-1 and TRBJ2-6, with D possibly being TRBD1 (6 bases). The V end lost 6 bases, the J end lost 4 bases, and 19 bases lay between the germline ends. In germline, CDR1 is MGHDK, CDR2 SYGVNS. This CDR3 is built from 17 residues. CDR3: CASSSSSGERGANVLTF. The CDR3 DNA sequence: TGTGCCAGCAGCTCCTCCTCAGGGGAGCGAGGGGCCAACGTCCTGACTTTC.

This clone has only one observation. V is TRBV5-4 and J is TRBJ2-3; D is unresolved. Germline-derived CDR1 and CDR2 are SGHNT and YYREEE (reference sequence). V was shortened by 4 bases and J by 4 bases, with 10 bases between the two germline ends. The CDR3 totals 13 residues. In DNA, the CDR3 is TGTGCCAGCAGCCAGGACCAGGCAGATACGCAGTATTTT. Translating it yields CASSQDQADTQYF.

The chain joins TRBV28 to TRBJ2-2; TRBD1 aligns across 12 bases. The CDR3 contains 15 residues. The germline gives CDR1 MDHEN, CDR2 SYDVKM. Trimming at V came to 3 bases and at J to 8 bases, leaving 4 bases not matched to a gene. CDR3 coding DNA: TGTGCCAGCAGTTTGTGGGACAGGGGGCTTGGGGAGCTGTTTTTT. Translating gives CASSLWDRGLGELFF.

CDR3 DNA sequence: TGCGCCAGCAGCCAGGCTCGGGATACGCAGTATTTT. As protein: CASSQARDTQYF. The chain couples TRBV4-1 to TRBJ2-3, with D uncertain. V lost 3 bases and J lost 6, with 7 bases in between. Germline CDR1 reads MGHRA; CDR2 reads YSYEKL. The CDR3 length is 12 residues.

CDR3: CSAGTSGVETQYF. CDR3 sequence (DNA): TGCAGCGCAGGGACTAGCGGCGTTGAGACCCAGTACTTC. The rearrangement uses TRBV29-1 and TRBJ2-5; the match to TRBD2 covers 11 bases. CDR1 is SQVTM and CDR2 is ANQGSEA in the germline V gene. The CDR3 sequence is 13 residues long. The junction had 6 bases not matched to a gene; V was cut back by 7 bases and J by 5 bases.

V and J are TRBV7-2 and TRBJ2-5; weak D call: TRBD1 (5 bases). CDR1 SGHTA and CDR2 FQGNSA come from the germline V gene. The CDR3 loop spans 14 amino acids. Trimming shortened V by 1 base and J by 1 base, and 7 bases separated the two germline ends. The CDR3 DNA follows: TGTGCCAGCAGCTTAGGCAGGGCCCAAGAGACCCAGTACTTC. This encodes CASSLGRAQETQYF.